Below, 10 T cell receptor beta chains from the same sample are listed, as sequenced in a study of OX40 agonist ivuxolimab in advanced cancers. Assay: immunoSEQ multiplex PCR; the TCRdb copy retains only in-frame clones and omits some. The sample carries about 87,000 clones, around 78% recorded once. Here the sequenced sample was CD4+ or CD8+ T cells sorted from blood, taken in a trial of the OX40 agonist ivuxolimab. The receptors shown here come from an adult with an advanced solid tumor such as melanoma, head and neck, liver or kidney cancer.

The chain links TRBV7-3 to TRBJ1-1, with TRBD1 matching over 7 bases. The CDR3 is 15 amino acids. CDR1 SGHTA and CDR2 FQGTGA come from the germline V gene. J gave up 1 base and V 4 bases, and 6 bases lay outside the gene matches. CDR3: CASSSRGQPNTEAFF. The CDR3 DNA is TGTGCCAGCAGCTCGAGGGGACAGCCGAACACTGAAGCTTTCTTT.

CDR3 DNA sequence: TGTGCCAGCAGCACGGAGGGCAGTAGCTCCTACAATGAGCAGTTCTTC. As protein: CASSTEGSSSYNEQFF. V and J are TRBV5-5 and TRBJ2-1, with D maybe TRBD2 (6 bases). The CDR3 contains 16 residues. The V gene's germline CDR1 is SGHKS and CDR2 YYEKEE (reference sequence). V was cut by 4 bases and J by 0 bases, with 14 bases left in between.

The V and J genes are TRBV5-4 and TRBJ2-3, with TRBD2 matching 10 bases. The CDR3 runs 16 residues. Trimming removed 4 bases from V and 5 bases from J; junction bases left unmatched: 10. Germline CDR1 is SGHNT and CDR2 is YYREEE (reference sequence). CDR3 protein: CASSPGQRGGLDTQYF. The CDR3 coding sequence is TGTGCCAGCAGCCCCGGCCAGCGGGGGGGTTTAGATACGCAGTATTTT.

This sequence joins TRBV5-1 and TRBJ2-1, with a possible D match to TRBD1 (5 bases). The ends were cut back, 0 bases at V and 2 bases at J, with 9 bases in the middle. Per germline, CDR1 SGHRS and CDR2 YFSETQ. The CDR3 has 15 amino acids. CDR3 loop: CASSLVGDPYNEQFF. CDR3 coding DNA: TGCGCCAGCAGCTTGGTAGGGGATCCCTACAATGAGCAGTTCTTC.

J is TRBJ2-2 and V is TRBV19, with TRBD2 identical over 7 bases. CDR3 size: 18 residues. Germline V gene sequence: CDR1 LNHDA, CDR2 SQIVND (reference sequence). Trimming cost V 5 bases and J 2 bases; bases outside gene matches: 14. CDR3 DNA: TGTGCCAGTAGTCCTCTAGGGAGCGGGGTTTACAACACCGGGGAGCTGTTTTTT. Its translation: CASSPLGSGVYNTGELFF.

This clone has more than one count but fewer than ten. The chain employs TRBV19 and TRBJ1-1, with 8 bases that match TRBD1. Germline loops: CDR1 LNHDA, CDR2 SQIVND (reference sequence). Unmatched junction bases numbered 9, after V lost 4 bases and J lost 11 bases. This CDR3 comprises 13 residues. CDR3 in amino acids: CASSSGDRLNAFF. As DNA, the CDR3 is TGTGCCAGTAGTAGTGGGGACAGGCTTAATGCTTTCTTT.

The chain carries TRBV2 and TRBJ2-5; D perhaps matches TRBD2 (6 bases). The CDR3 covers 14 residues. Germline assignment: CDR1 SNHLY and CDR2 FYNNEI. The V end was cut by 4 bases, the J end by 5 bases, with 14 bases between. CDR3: CASSGPLAKETQYF. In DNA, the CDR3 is TGTGCCAGCAGTGGCCCTCTAGCGAAGGAGACCCAGTACTTC.

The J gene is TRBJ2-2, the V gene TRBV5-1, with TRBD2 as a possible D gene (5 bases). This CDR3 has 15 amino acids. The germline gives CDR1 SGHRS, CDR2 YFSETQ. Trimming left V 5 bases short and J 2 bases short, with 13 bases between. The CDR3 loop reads CASRSAVPNTGELFF. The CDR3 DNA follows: TGCGCCAGCAGGTCAGCGGTTCCCAACACCGGGGAGCTGTTTTTT.

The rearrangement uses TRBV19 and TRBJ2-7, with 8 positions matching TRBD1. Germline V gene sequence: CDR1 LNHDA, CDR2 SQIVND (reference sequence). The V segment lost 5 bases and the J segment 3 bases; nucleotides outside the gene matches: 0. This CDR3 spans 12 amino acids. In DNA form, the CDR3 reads TGTGCCAGTAGTGGACAGGGCTACGAGCAGTACTTC. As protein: CASSGQGYEQYF.

CDR3 bases: TGTGCCAGCAGCTTTCGGGGGCGGGCAGATACGCAGTATTTT. Translating it yields CASSFRGRADTQYF. The chain recombines TRBV11-2 with TRBJ2-3, with D possibly called TRBD1 or TRBD2 (6 bases each). Germline CDR1 and CDR2: SGHAT and FQNNGV. The ends were cut back, 3 bases at V and 4 bases at J, with 11 bases in the middle. The CDR3 sequence is 14 residues long.